These T cell receptor beta chains were read from a single sample in a study of identical twins. Each CDR3 protein gets one entry after TCRdb re-called the 5' RACE reads with MiXCR. The data hold about 520,000 distinct CDR3 sequences, with roughly 21% observed a single time. These data were also filed under a second study, of T cells expressing NK-cell markers.

The sample comprised CD4+ T cells sorted from blood. Receptors originate from a woman aged 18-29 years in good health. CDR3s include the opening cysteine and the closing phenylalanine or tryptophan. D genes are given only for firm matches. Size tells how often a clone was seen (once, few, many) or the class of an expanded clone, and some rows leave it out.

j_call: TRBJ1-1
v_call: TRBV5-6
cdr3_length: 15
d_call: .
clone_size: .
cdr3_aa: CASSGAPLMNTEAFF
cdr3_nt: TGTGCCAGCAGTGGGGCCCCCCTCATGAACACTGAAGCTTTCTTT

j_call: TRBJ2-7
v_call: TRBV5-1
cdr3_length: 16
d_call: TRBD2
clone_size: .
cdr3_aa: CASSLLAGGVDYEQYF
cdr3_nt: TGCGCCAGCAGCTTGTTGGCGGGGGGGGTGGACTACGAGCAGTACTTC

j_call: TRBJ2-6
v_call: TRBV5-1
cdr3_length: 16
d_call: .
clone_size: .
cdr3_aa: CASSLAVHSGANVLTF
cdr3_nt: TGCGCCAGCAGCTTGGCTGTGCACTCTGGGGCCAACGTCCTGACTTTC

j_call: TRBJ2-7
v_call: TRBV4-1
cdr3_length: 15
d_call: .
clone_size: .
cdr3_aa: CASSHVTRGPYEQYF
cdr3_nt: TGCGCCAGCAGCCATGTCACGAGGGGCCCCTACGAGCAGTACTTC

j_call: TRBJ2-1
v_call: TRBV20-1
cdr3_length: 12
d_call: .
clone_size: few
cdr3_aa: CSARTGNNEQFF
cdr3_nt: TGCAGTGCTCGGACTGGAAACAATGAGCAGTTCTTC

j_call: TRBJ2-1
v_call: TRBV29-1
cdr3_length: 13
d_call: .
clone_size: few
cdr3_aa: CSVEDRVEDEQFF
cdr3_nt: TGCAGCGTTGAAGATCGGGTTGAGGATGAGCAGTTCTTC

j_call: TRBJ1-2
v_call: TRBV20-1
cdr3_length: 15
d_call: TRBD1
clone_size: .
cdr3_aa: CSAPSRGQQVYGYTF
cdr3_nt: TGCAGTGCTCCTTCCCGGGGACAGCAGGTCTATGGCTACACCTTC

j_call: TRBJ1-1
v_call: TRBV15
cdr3_length: 15
d_call: TRBD1
clone_size: many
cdr3_aa: CATSRGGGLGTEAFF
cdr3_nt: TGTGCCACCAGCAGAGGAGGGGGCTTGGGCACTGAAGCTTTCTTT

j_call: TRBJ2-4
v_call: TRBV5-4
cdr3_length: 15
d_call: .
clone_size: .
cdr3_aa: CASSRQGGAKNIQYF
cdr3_nt: TGTGCCAGCAGCCGGCAGGGGGGAGCCAAAAACATTCAGTACTTC

j_call: TRBJ1-1
v_call: TRBV9
cdr3_length: 13
d_call: .
clone_size: .
cdr3_aa: CASSVTRSAEAFF
cdr3_nt: TGTGCCAGCAGCGTAACGAGGAGCGCTGAAGCTTTCTTT

j_call: TRBJ2-1
v_call: TRBV5-1
cdr3_length: 16
d_call: .
clone_size: .
cdr3_aa: CASSLGLTSSYNEQFF
cdr3_nt: TGCGCCAGCAGCTTGGGACTGACGAGCTCCTACAATGAGCAGTTCTTC

j_call: TRBJ2-3
v_call: TRBV7-6
cdr3_length: 16
d_call: .
clone_size: .
cdr3_aa: CASSPFGGFGTDTQYF
cdr3_nt: TGTGCCAGCAGCCCGTTTGGGGGGTTTGGGACAGATACGCAGTATTTT

j_call: TRBJ2-5
v_call: TRBV20-1
cdr3_length: 13
d_call: .
clone_size: .
cdr3_aa: CSAKGDSTETQYF
cdr3_nt: TGCAGTGCTAAGGGGGATTCGACAGAGACCCAGTACTTC

j_call: TRBJ2-1
v_call: TRBV7-6
cdr3_length: 15
d_call: TRBD1
clone_size: few
cdr3_aa: CASSLRDRVMNEQFF
cdr3_nt: TGTGCCAGCAGCTTACGAGACAGGGTTATGAATGAGCAGTTCTTC

j_call: TRBJ2-7
v_call: TRBV12-3/TRBV12-4
cdr3_length: 14
d_call: .
clone_size: .
cdr3_aa: CASRGAAGSYEQYF
cdr3_nt: TGTGCCAGCAGAGGCGCGGCAGGCTCCTACGAGCAGTACTTC

j_call: TRBJ2-1
v_call: TRBV30
cdr3_length: 14
d_call: .
clone_size: few
cdr3_aa: CAWVRRASSNEQFF
cdr3_nt: TGTGCCTGGGTGAGGAGGGCCTCGAGCAATGAGCAGTTCTTC

j_call: TRBJ1-5
v_call: TRBV10-2
cdr3_length: 12
d_call: .
clone_size: .
cdr3_aa: CASSVEGQPQHF
cdr3_nt: TGCGCCAGCAGTGTGGAGGGGCAGCCCCAGCATTTT

j_call: TRBJ2-1
v_call: TRBV20-1
cdr3_length: 10
d_call: .
clone_size: .
cdr3_aa: CSAGGNEQFF
cdr3_nt: TGCAGTGCAGGAGGGAATGAGCAGTTCTTC

j_call: TRBJ1-4
v_call: TRBV6-5
cdr3_length: 15
d_call: TRBD1
clone_size: .
cdr3_aa: CASSYYRGDEEKLFF
cdr3_nt: TGTGCCAGCAGTTACTACAGGGGAGACGAGGAAAAACTGTTTTTT

j_call: TRBJ2-7
v_call: TRBV20-1
cdr3_length: 15
d_call: TRBD1
clone_size: few
cdr3_aa: CSARVMADRGYEQYF
cdr3_nt: TGCAGTGCTAGAGTAATGGCGGACAGGGGGTACGAGCAGTACTTC

j_call: TRBJ2-1
v_call: TRBV11-3
cdr3_length: 14
d_call: .
clone_size: .
cdr3_aa: CASSFNKGGNEQFF
cdr3_nt: TGTGCCAGCAGCTTCAACAAGGGGGGGAATGAGCAGTTCTTC

j_call: TRBJ1-6
v_call: TRBV12-3/TRBV12-4
cdr3_length: 15
d_call: .
clone_size: many
cdr3_aa: CASSQGRNYNSPLHF
cdr3_nt: TGTGCCAGCAGTCAGGGACGGAACTATAATTCACCCCTCCACTTT

j_call: TRBJ2-1
v_call: TRBV29-1
cdr3_length: 13
d_call: TRBD2
clone_size: many
cdr3_aa: CSAGLAGGGEQFF
cdr3_nt: TGCAGCGCCGGACTAGCGGGAGGGGGTGAGCAGTTCTTC

j_call: TRBJ2-1
v_call: TRBV2
cdr3_length: 13
d_call: .
clone_size: .
cdr3_aa: CASSMTGNNEQFF
cdr3_nt: TGTGCCAGCAGCATGACTGGTAACAATGAGCAGTTCTTC

j_call: TRBJ1-5
v_call: TRBV20-1
cdr3_length: 12
d_call: .
clone_size: few
cdr3_aa: CSARSGTQPQHF
cdr3_nt: TGCAGTGCTAGATCAGGGACCCAGCCCCAGCATTTT

j_call: TRBJ2-6
v_call: TRBV6-2/TRBV6-3
cdr3_length: 18
d_call: .
clone_size: .
cdr3_aa: CASTQISQMNSGANVLTF
cdr3_nt: TGTGCCAGCACCCAGATTAGTCAGATGAACTCTGGGGCCAACGTCCTGACTTTC

j_call: TRBJ1-5
v_call: TRBV7-9
cdr3_length: 14
d_call: .
clone_size: .
cdr3_aa: CASSPRGTNQPQHF
cdr3_nt: TGTGCCAGCAGCCCCCGTGGGACCAATCAGCCCCAGCATTTT

j_call: TRBJ2-1
v_call: TRBV29-1
cdr3_length: 15
d_call: TRBD2
clone_size: .
cdr3_aa: CSGEDSGRPPNEQFF
cdr3_nt: TGCAGCGGGGAAGATAGCGGGAGGCCTCCCAATGAGCAGTTCTTC

j_call: TRBJ1-1
v_call: TRBV2
cdr3_length: 14
d_call: .
clone_size: .
cdr3_aa: CASSERVMNTEAFF
cdr3_nt: TGTGCCAGCAGTGAGAGAGTCATGAACACTGAAGCTTTCTTT

j_call: TRBJ2-7
v_call: TRBV28
cdr3_length: 13
d_call: TRBD2
clone_size: few
cdr3_aa: CASSSQAGYEQYF
cdr3_nt: TGTGCCAGCAGTAGCCAAGCGGGATACGAGCAGTACTTC

j_call: TRBJ1-1
v_call: TRBV12-3/TRBV12-4
cdr3_length: 13
d_call: .
clone_size: many
cdr3_aa: CASSSEMNTEAFF
cdr3_nt: TGTGCCAGCAGCTCGGAAATGAACACTGAAGCTTTCTTT

j_call: TRBJ2-5
v_call: TRBV5-1
cdr3_length: 14
d_call: .
clone_size: few
cdr3_aa: CASSIGQPQETQYF
cdr3_nt: TGCGCCAGCAGCATCGGACAGCCCCAAGAGACCCAGTACTTC

j_call: TRBJ2-1
v_call: TRBV20-1
cdr3_length: 15
d_call: TRBD2
clone_size: few
cdr3_aa: CSARLAGLVVNEQFF
cdr3_nt: TGCAGTGCTAGACTAGCGGGGTTAGTTGTGAATGAGCAGTTCTTC

j_call: TRBJ2-1
v_call: TRBV9
cdr3_length: 16
d_call: .
clone_size: .
cdr3_aa: CASSVEGGRSYNEQFF
cdr3_nt: TGTGCCAGCAGCGTAGAAGGAGGGAGGTCCTACAATGAGCAGTTCTTC

j_call: TRBJ2-5
v_call: TRBV5-1
cdr3_length: 15
d_call: .
clone_size: few
cdr3_aa: CASSRDAPQQGTQYF
cdr3_nt: TGCGCCAGCAGCCGGGACGCCCCGCAACAGGGGACCCAGTACTTC

j_call: TRBJ2-7
v_call: TRBV12-3/TRBV12-4
cdr3_length: 12
d_call: .
clone_size: many
cdr3_aa: CASVRQGNEQYF
cdr3_nt: TGTGCCAGCGTCAGGCAAGGGAACGAGCAGTACTTC

j_call: TRBJ2-3
v_call: TRBV5-1
cdr3_length: 13
d_call: .
clone_size: .
cdr3_aa: CASTEPATDTQYF
cdr3_nt: TGCGCCAGCACCGAACCAGCCACAGATACGCAGTATTTT

j_call: TRBJ2-7
v_call: TRBV6-1
cdr3_length: 14
d_call: TRBD1
clone_size: .
cdr3_aa: CASTQQGAAYEQYF
cdr3_nt: TGTGCCAGCACACAACAGGGGGCTGCATACGAGCAGTACTTC

j_call: TRBJ2-7
v_call: TRBV5-6
cdr3_length: 15
d_call: TRBD1
clone_size: few
cdr3_aa: CASSSTGVQSYEQYF
cdr3_nt: TGTGCCAGCAGCTCAACAGGGGTACAATCCTACGAGCAGTACTTC

j_call: TRBJ2-3
v_call: TRBV3-1
cdr3_length: 15
d_call: .
clone_size: few
cdr3_aa: CASSARGGSTDTQYF
cdr3_nt: TGTGCCAGCAGCGCGCGGGGCGGGTCCACAGATACGCAGTATTTT

j_call: TRBJ2-7
v_call: TRBV27
cdr3_length: 13
d_call: TRBD2
clone_size: few
cdr3_aa: CASRSFGGGEQYF
cdr3_nt: TGTGCCAGCAGATCCTTCGGGGGGGGAGAGCAGTACTTC

j_call: TRBJ2-3
v_call: TRBV5-1
cdr3_length: 16
d_call: .
clone_size: .
cdr3_aa: CASSPGRGQVTDTQYF
cdr3_nt: TGCGCCAGCAGCCCCGGGAGGGGGCAAGTAACAGATACGCAGTATTTT

j_call: TRBJ1-2
v_call: TRBV20-1
cdr3_length: 11
d_call: .
clone_size: .
cdr3_aa: CSATTRDGYTF
cdr3_nt: TGCAGTGCTACTACAAGGGATGGCTACACCTTC

j_call: TRBJ1-1
v_call: TRBV20-1
cdr3_length: 12
d_call: .
clone_size: .
cdr3_aa: CSATDMNTEAFF
cdr3_nt: TGCAGTGCAACGGATATGAACACTGAAGCTTTCTTT

j_call: TRBJ1-5
v_call: TRBV12-3/TRBV12-4
cdr3_length: 13
d_call: .
clone_size: .
cdr3_aa: CASSTGVNQPQHF
cdr3_nt: TGTGCCAGCAGTACGGGGGTCAATCAGCCCCAGCATTTT

j_call: TRBJ2-5
v_call: TRBV20-1
cdr3_length: 13
d_call: .
clone_size: few
cdr3_aa: CSSAAALKETQYF
cdr3_nt: TGCTCCTCAGCGGCGGCGCTAAAAGAGACCCAGTACTTC

j_call: TRBJ1-1
v_call: TRBV10-3
cdr3_length: 18
d_call: .
clone_size: once
cdr3_aa: CAISGRPGLAGLYTEAFF
cdr3_nt: TGTGCCATCAGTGGCCGGCCTGGTTTGGCGGGACTATACACTGAAGCTTTCTTT

j_call: TRBJ2-7
v_call: TRBV12-3/TRBV12-4
cdr3_length: 16
d_call: .
clone_size: .
cdr3_aa: CASSLDRGGWGYEQYF
cdr3_nt: TGTGCCAGCAGTTTAGACAGGGGAGGTTGGGGCTACGAGCAGTACTTC

j_call: TRBJ2-1
v_call: TRBV5-6
cdr3_length: 13
d_call: .
clone_size: few
cdr3_aa: CASSLTLVSEQFF
cdr3_nt: TGTGCCAGCAGCTTGACGCTAGTTAGTGAGCAGTTCTTC